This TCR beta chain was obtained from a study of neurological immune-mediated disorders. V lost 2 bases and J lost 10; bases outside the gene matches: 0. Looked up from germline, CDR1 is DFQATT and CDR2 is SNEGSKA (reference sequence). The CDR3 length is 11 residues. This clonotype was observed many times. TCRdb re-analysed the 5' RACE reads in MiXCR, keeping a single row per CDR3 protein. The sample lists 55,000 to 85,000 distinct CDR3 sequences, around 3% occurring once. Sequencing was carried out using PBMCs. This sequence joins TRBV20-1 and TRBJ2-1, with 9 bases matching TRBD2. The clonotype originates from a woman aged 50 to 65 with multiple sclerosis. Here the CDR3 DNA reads TGCAGTGCTAGACTAGCGGGGGAGCAGTTCTTC. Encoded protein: CSARLAGEQFF.